This TCR beta chain is drawn from a study of T-cell reconstitution after alpha-beta-depleted transplantation in children. This sample's TCRbeta library carried unique molecular identifier barcodes. In TCRdb, the PCR reads were re-called with MiXCR into one record per CDR3 protein. The sample includes hundreds of thousands of distinct CDR3 sequences, approximately 12% of them seen just once. From germline, CDR1 is LNHDA and CDR2 SQIVND (reference sequence). CDR3 length: 14 amino acids. The V gene end was trimmed by 5 bases and the J gene end by 3 bases; junction bases not matched to a gene: 3. Study-level points and caveats: Among T cells one year after transplant, newly produced cells accounted for most counts and diversity. For some patients, TCRbeta diversity was high at day 60 because of recipient T cells and thymic progenitors that survived. Reportedly, only several hundred clones from non-depleted graft cells drove alpha-beta T-cell counts at about two months.

This clonotype was recorded a few times. Its target is unknown. The sample was PBMCs, mostly from graft donor cells, taken 360 days after TCRalphabeta/CD19-depleted stem cell transplant. The chain recombines TRBV19 with TRBJ2-2, with TRBD1 identical over 7 bases. The clonotype comes from a male patient younger than 18 who had a stem cell transplant for acute myeloid leukemia, so the T cells may come from the graft donor. The DNA of the CDR3 is TGTGCCAGTAGTGATACAGGGGACACCGGGGAGCTGTTTTTT. The encoded protein is CASSDTGDTGELFF.